Reported below is one T cell receptor (beta chain). Its antigen is as yet unknown. The record originates from a study of T cell responses to AZD1222 COVID-19 vaccine. Study-wide results and caveats: Compared with day 0, the breadth and depth of the Spike-specific TCR repertoire rose significantly after two doses of AZD1222. Samples come after the peak T cell response, not at day 14. Within unmutated variant regions lay the reported targets of nearly half of spike-specific TCRs. Seropositive status at baseline applied to only 6 or 7 AZD1222 recipients.

V shed 2 bases and J 5 bases; nucleotides not matched to a gene: 12. The CDR3 has 18 residues. Germline lookup yields CDR1 LNHDA and CDR2 SQIVND (reference sequence). Sequenced by immunoSEQ multiplex PCR; TCRdb stores in-frame clones only, minus some. This table holds about 180,000 clones, roughly 93% found once. This sequence joins TRBV19 and TRBJ2-3; 11 bases are shared with TRBD2. The clonotype comes from an adult who received the MenACWY meningococcal vaccine as a control. The sample consisted of peripheral blood, taken 28 days after the second dose of the MenACWY control vaccine. This chain's CDR3 is CASSIRSLAGGPRDTQYF. For the CDR3, the DNA is TGTGCCAGTAGTATACGTTCTCTAGCGGGGGGTCCACGAGATACGCAGTATTTT. Full variable domain (outside the CDR3, taken from reference TRBV19 and TRBJ2-3): DGGITQSPKYLFRKEGQNVTLSCEQNLNHDAMYWYRQDPGQGLRLIYYSQIVNDFQKGDIAEGYSVSREKKESFPLTVTSAQKNPTAFYLCASSIRSLAGGPRDTQYFGPGTRLTVL.